This T cell receptor (beta chain) is from a study of vaccination and CD4 T cells after COVID-19. Stated treatment: roughly 10-day PBMC culture with coronavirus spike peptide pools or control peptides (ViraFEST assay). Each well held more than 1.5 million PBMCs in IL-2 (around 10 IU/ml) medium with roughly 11 ug/ml peptide pools. In the case of this clonotype: The target antigen is unknown.

Study-level findings and limits: Convalescent patients showed a median about 86% of reactive clones that were seen only post-vaccination.

This CDR3 comprises 14 residues. Germline loops: CDR1 GTSNPN, CDR2 SVGIG (reference sequence). V lost 2 bases and J 4 bases, leaving 9 bases between the germline ends. Oncomine TCR Beta short-read sequencing was applied to DNA from cultured CD4+ T cells. Using the QIAamp micro DNA kit, genomic DNA was extracted from the CD4+ T cells that had been cultured. One entry per CDR3 protein results from TCRdb running MiXCR on the PCR reads. Of roughly 17,000 distinct CDR3 sequences listed, 44% are singletons. This TCR was sampled from a human donor who had recovered from COVID-19. This sample comprised CD4+ T cells from blood, cultured in vitro, obtained after SARS-CoV-2 vaccination. The chain joins TRBV30 to TRBJ1-6; D is uncertain. CDR3 amino acids: CAWSTGRYNSPLHF. The DNA for the CDR3 is TGTGCCTGGAGTACGGGCAGATATAATTCACCCCTCCACTTT.